The 21 T cell receptor beta chains listed next were all sequenced from one sample in a study of cytomegalovirus exposure and HLA in healthy donors (dated by TCRdb to about 2017). Library construction relied on the immunoSEQ multiplex PCR assay. For the multiplex PCR, a mixture combining 60 forward primers for TCR Vbeta segments and 13 reverse primers for TCR Jbeta segments was used. Imported from immuneACCESS, the table was reduced by TCRdb to in-frame sequences with V and J called. These copies leave out some clones; in studies compared against another copy, an unresolved V gene accounts for under half, and the cause of the remainder is not known. Counted in this sample were tens of thousands of clones; roughly 66% of them appeared once. The ten biggest clones cover approximately 2.1% of the sample. The sample taken for sequencing was PBMCs. The receptors here all came from a man aged 25-40 years in good health and CMV-seronegative.

This clone was detected once. The chain recombines TRBV27 with TRBJ1-5, with D possibly being TRBD1 (5 bases). Trimming removed 8 bases at V and 3 bases at J, with 14 bases between. This CDR3 region has 14 residues. Germline-derived CDR1 and CDR2 are MNHEY and SMNVEV (reference sequence). The CDR3 nucleotides are TGTGCCAGCCGAACGGGGGTCTCCAATCAGCCCCAGCATTTT. As protein: CASRTGVSNQPQHF.

This clone was counted only a few times. This rearrangement joins TRBV6-5 to TRBJ1-5; 8 nucleotides match TRBD1. Germline CDR1 is MNHEY and CDR2 is SVGAGI. The CDR3 runs 13 residues. V was clipped by 6 bases and J by 7 bases; unmatched bases: 5. Here the CDR3 DNA reads TGTGCCAGCAGCCTACAGGGGGACCAGCCCCAGCATTTT. It encodes CASSLQGDQPQHF.

The gene calls are TRBV6-6 and TRBJ1-1; no definite D call. V was clipped by 4 bases and J by 4 bases, with 13 bases between them. This CDR3 is built from 14 residues. Germline V gene lookup returns CDR1 MNHNY and CDR2 SVGAGI (reference sequence). The chain's CDR3 is CASSSYPSGTEAFF. The CDR3 nucleotides read TGTGCCAGCAGTTCATACCCCAGCGGCACTGAAGCTTTCTTT.

This clone is a singleton in its sample. The rearrangement uses TRBV7-9 and TRBJ1-2, with no clear D. Germline values: CDR1 SEHNR, CDR2 FQNEAQ (reference sequence). Trimming took off 3 bases at V and 1 base at J, with 9 bases between the two ends. This CDR3 is built from 14 residues. The CDR3 spells CASSFTDLNYGYTF. The CDR3 DNA reads as TGTGCCAGCAGCTTTACAGACCTTAACTATGGCTACACCTTC.

The V call is TRBV27, the J call TRBJ1-1; D call uncertain. V lost 0 bases and J 8 bases, leaving 13 bases between the germline ends. Germline CDR1 is MNHEY and CDR2 is SMNVEV (reference sequence). The CDR3 runs to 14 residues. The CDR3 spells CASSLSFGVLEAFF. CDR3 nucleotide sequence: TGTGCCAGCAGTTTATCATTCGGGGTCTTAGAAGCTTTCTTT.

V usage is TRBV6-5 and J usage is TRBJ1-1; TRBD1 aligns across 8 bases. V shed 6 bases, J shed 3 bases, and the junction held 6 bases outside the gene matches. The germline V gene encodes CDR1 MNHEY and CDR2 SVGAGI. CDR3 size: 14 residues. CDR3 sequence (DNA): TGTGCCAGCAGGACTCAGGGGGCTCACACTGAAGCTTTCTTT. The encoded protein is CASRTQGAHTEAFF.

The V and J genes are TRBV7-3 and TRBJ1-1; D possibly corresponds to TRBD1 (5 bases). This CDR3 has 16 amino acids. Deletions cut 3 bases from V and 2 bases from J, with 16 bases between. The germline V gene encodes CDR1 SGHTA and CDR2 FQGTGA. The CDR3 region is CASSLDAGVINTEAFF. Written as DNA, the CDR3 is TGTGCCAGCAGCTTGGATGCGGGGGTTATTAACACTGAAGCTTTCTTT. The full variable domain, with the rest looked up from reference TRBV7-3 and TRBJ1-1, is GAGVSQTPSNKVTEKGKYVELRCDPISGHTALYWYRQSLGQGPEFLIYFQGTGAADDSGLPNDRFFAVRPEGSVSTLKIQRTERGDSAVYLCASSLDAGVINTEAFFGQGTRLTVV.

This chain connects TRBV6-6 to TRBJ2-5; 7 nucleotides line up with TRBD2. There are 14 residues in the CDR3. The germline CDR1 and CDR2 sequences are MNHNY and SVGAGI (reference sequence). Unmatched junction bases numbered 4, after V lost 5 bases and J lost 1 base. The CDR3 protein is CASSEGGGQETQYF. For the CDR3, the DNA is TGTGCCAGCAGTGAGGGCGGGGGCCAAGAGACCCAGTACTTC.

This chain uses TRBV10-1 with TRBJ2-7; maybe TRBD1 (5 bases). With 3 bases removed from V and 4 bases from J, the gap between germline ends came to 7 bases. Germline V lookup: CDR1 WNHNN, CDR2 SYGVQD (reference sequence). The CDR3 has 12 residues. The CDR3 sequence: CASSEGDYEQYF. CDR3 in DNA: TGCGCCAGCAGTGAAGGGGATTACGAGCAGTACTTC.

This clone has a count of ten or more. The V call is TRBV27, the J call TRBJ2-7; tentative D call: TRBD1 (6 bases). Per the germline V gene, CDR1 is MNHEY and CDR2 is SMNVEV (reference sequence). The V end lost 2 bases, the J end lost 3 bases, and 8 bases lay between the germline ends. This CDR3 contains 13 residues. CDR3 sequence reads: CASSLVTGYEQYF. The CDR3 DNA is TGTGCCAGCAGTTTAGTGACAGGCTACGAGCAGTACTTC.

In its sample, this clone was seen a few times. This sequence joins TRBV5-6 and TRBJ2-5; maybe TRBD2 (6 bases). There are 16 residues in the CDR3. The germline CDR1 and CDR2 sequences are SGHDT and YYEEEE. V dropped 4 bases and J dropped 5 bases, with 21 bases sitting between them. The CDR3 sequence: CASSLQLADPRETQYF. For the CDR3, the DNA is TGTGCCAGCAGCCTGCAATTAGCGGACCCACGGGAGACCCAGTACTTC.

The V gene is TRBV4-3, the J gene TRBJ2-5; D uncertain. V was trimmed by 4 bases and J by 4 bases, leaving 13 bases between them. The CDR3 covers 14 residues. The V gene's germline CDR1 is LGHNA and CDR2 YSLEER. The CDR3 coding sequence is TGCGCCAGCAGCCTCACCCTCAGGCTAGAGACCCAGTACTTC. Translating it yields CASSLTLRLETQYF.

The V gene is TRBV19, the J gene TRBJ2-1, with D possibly being TRBD2 (6 bases). The V end lost 3 bases, the J end lost 5 bases, and 11 bases lay between the germline ends. CDR3 length: 14 amino acids. Looked up from germline, CDR1 is LNHDA and CDR2 is SQIVND (reference sequence). CDR3 bases: TGTGCCAGTAGTATCTTGGGCGGGGACAATGAGCAGTTCTTC. This sequence encodes CASSILGGDNEQFF.

V gene TRBV7-2 combines with J gene TRBJ1-1; D perhaps matches TRBD1 (5 bases). The CDR3 sequence is 13 residues long. The germline V gene encodes CDR1 SGHTA and CDR2 FQGNSA. Trimming cost V 8 bases and J 5 bases, with 15 bases left between them. The DNA of the CDR3 is TGTGCCAGCGGGGGGTTCGGAGGGACTGAAGCTTTCTTT. Amino acids: CASGGFGGTEAFF.

V usage is TRBV27 and J usage is TRBJ2-2; D gene unclear. V shed 5 bases and J shed 4 bases, with 8 bases lying between them. The germline CDR1 and CDR2 sequences are MNHEY and SMNVEV (reference sequence). CDR3 length: 13 residues. Here the CDR3 DNA reads TGTGCCAGCAGTCCTACAGCCACCGGGGAGCTGTTTTTT. This codes for CASSPTATGELFF.

This clone was found a few times. The chain links TRBV19 to TRBJ1-1; D uncertain. Between the trimmed V and J ends, which lost 1 base and 4 bases, there was a span of 10 bases. The germline V gene encodes CDR1 LNHDA and CDR2 SQIVND (reference sequence). The CDR3 spans 14 residues. The CDR3 here is CASSIAVGSTEAFF. The CDR3 DNA follows: TGTGCCAGTAGTATAGCAGTTGGGAGCACTGAAGCTTTCTTT.

The chain couples TRBV27 to TRBJ2-3; weak D call: TRBD1 (5 bases). The germline V gene has CDR1 MNHEY and CDR2 SMNVEV (reference sequence). CDR3 length equals 15 residues. V dropped 4 bases and J dropped 0 bases, with 11 bases sitting between them. Here the CDR3 DNA reads TGTGCCAGCAGTTCCCCGGCAGGGAGCACAGATACGCAGTATTTT. Amino acid sequence: CASSSPAGSTDTQYF.

The chain links TRBV7-8 to TRBJ1-1; perhaps TRBD1 as D (6 bases). The CDR3 sequence is 14 residues long. Trimming stripped 4 bases from V and 1 base from J, with 10 bases between. The germline V gene has CDR1 SGHVS and CDR2 FQNEAQ. The CDR3 sequence: CASSWGQANTEAFF. The CDR3 DNA reads TGTGCCAGCAGCTGGGGACAAGCGAACACTGAAGCTTTCTTT.

Only a few counts were recorded for this clone. The chain uses TRBV29-1 and TRBJ2-3; D gene ambiguous. The CDR3 has 15 amino acids. V gave up 1 base and J gave up 1 base, with 12 bases separating them. In germline, CDR1 is SQVTM, CDR2 ANQGSEA. The CDR3 region has the DNA TGCAGCGTTGAAGGTCGTCGCCCAGGCACAGATACGCAGTATTTT. This translates into CSVEGRRPGTDTQYF.

The table lists this clone with a few counts. This CDR3 is CASSLSLAGWEGDNQPQHF. CDR3 DNA sequence: TGTGCCAGCAGCTTATCGCTGGCAGGGTGGGAAGGGGACAATCAGCCCCAGCATTTT. This chain connects TRBV7-9 to TRBJ1-5; D may be TRBD1 (5 bases). The germline V gene has CDR1 SEHNR and CDR2 FQNEAQ (reference sequence). The germline V and J ends were trimmed by 2 bases and 3 bases, with 23 bases remaining between them. This CDR3 contains 19 residues.

The rearrangement joins TRBV28 to TRBJ2-2; TRBD1 might be the D (5 bases). Trimming shortened V by 5 bases and J by 1 base, and 11 bases separated the two germline ends. Germline lookup yields CDR1 MDHEN and CDR2 SYDVKM. The CDR3 is 15 amino acids. CDR3 region: CASSLPQVNTGELFF. CDR3 nucleotides: TGTGCCAGCAGTCTCCCACAGGTGAACACCGGGGAGCTGTTTTTT.